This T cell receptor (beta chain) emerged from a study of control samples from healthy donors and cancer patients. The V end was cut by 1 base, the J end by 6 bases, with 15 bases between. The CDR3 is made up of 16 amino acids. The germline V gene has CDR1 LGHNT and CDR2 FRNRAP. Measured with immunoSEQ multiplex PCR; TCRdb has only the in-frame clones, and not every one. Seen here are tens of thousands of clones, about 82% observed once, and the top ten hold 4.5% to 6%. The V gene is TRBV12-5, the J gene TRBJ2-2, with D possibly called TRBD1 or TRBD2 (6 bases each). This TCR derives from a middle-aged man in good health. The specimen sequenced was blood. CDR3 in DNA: TGTGCTAGTGGTTTGGCTTACTCGGAGGGGGCCGGGGAGCTGTTTTTT. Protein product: CASGLAYSEGAGELFF.